This T cell receptor (beta chain) comes out of a study of OX40 agonist ivuxolimab in advanced cancers. Clones were read by immunoSEQ multiplex PCR, and TCRdb kept only the in-frame ones, dropping some. The table has 40,000 to 60,000 clones, about nine tenths seen once. Germline V gives CDR1 ENHRY, CDR2 SYGVKD. The CDR3 is 13 amino acids. Trimming removed 4 bases from V and 14 bases from J, with 18 bases in between. This clonotype was obtained from an adult with an advanced solid tumor such as melanoma, head and neck, liver or kidney cancer. The sample consisted of CD4+ or CD8+ T cells sorted from blood, taken in a trial of the OX40 agonist ivuxolimab. This rearrangement joins TRBV10-3 to TRBJ2-1, with D perhaps given as TRBD1 or TRBD2 (5 bases each). The CDR3 region has the DNA TGTGCCATCAGTGGGGACCAATTGGACTGGGAGTTCTTC. This translates into CAISGDQLDWEFF.